This TCR beta chain emerged from a study of blood T cell repertoires in COVID-19. Turning to the study itself: Researchers got acute and convalescent COVID-19 samples from the United States, Italy and Spain. Sample material is recorded as cDNA or gDNA derived from T cells, B-cell-depleted T cells, or PBMCs.

TCRdb's table, derived via immunoSEQ multiplex PCR, lists solely in-frame clones and lacks some. Of around 130,000 clones in the sample, 75% to 90% were seen once. Regarding this clone: Sequence at one end of the junction differs from germline and may be a read error.

Germline lookup yields CDR1 KGHDR and CDR2 SFDVKD. The CDR3 extends over 18 amino acids. This chain connects TRBV24-1 to TRBJ2-2; 8 bases agree with TRBD2. The receptor was derived from a human donor in a cohort sampled during active COVID-19. The sample consisted of peripheral blood. CDR3 nucleotides: TGTGCCACCAGTGAAGATGGACTTAGCGGGAAGAACCCCGGGGAGCTGTTTTTT. Protein sequence: CATSEDGLSGKNPGELFF.